The 29 T cell receptor beta chains reported below all come from one sample, sequenced in a study of T cells in Graves' hyperthyroidism and ophthalmopathy. The TCR beta CDR3 regions underwent amplification using RNA transcripts as the source. Carried out on the TCR CDR3, a first-round RT-PCR used the HTBI primer set. In TCRdb, the multiplex PCR reads were re-called with MiXCR into one record per CDR3 protein. The data hold 450,000 to 550,000 distinct CDR3 sequences, with roughly a quarter observed a single time. Sequenced input: blood. Receptor source: a woman aged 25 to 39 with Graves' ophthalmopathy.

The J gene is TRBJ1-5, the V gene TRBV6-2 or TRBV6-3, with D perhaps TRBD1 (6 bases). The length of the CDR3 is 14 residues. In germline, CDR1 is MNHEY, CDR2 SVGEGT. Trimming stripped 7 bases from V and 6 bases from J, with 16 bases between. CDR3 in amino acids: CASNLGGRGQPQHF. The DNA for the CDR3 is TGTGCCAGCAACCTAGGGGGAAGGGGTCAGCCCCAGCATTTT.

The table lists this clonotype with a few counts. The CDR3 sequence is CASSQMGYEQYF. As DNA, the CDR3 is TGTGCCAGCAGCCAAATGGGCTACGAGCAGTACTTC. The rearrangement links TRBV3-1 to TRBJ2-7; D remains ambiguous. Trimming left V 2 bases short and J 3 bases short, with 5 bases between. There are 12 residues in the CDR3. Germline V gene lookup returns CDR1 LGHDT and CDR2 YNNKEL (reference sequence).

This rearrangement joins TRBV11-1 to TRBJ2-2, with D possibly being TRBD1 or TRBD2 (5 bases each). The CDR3 has 18 amino acids. V shed 5 bases and J shed 2 bases, with 21 bases lying between them. The germline V gene encodes CDR1 SGHAT and CDR2 FQDESV (reference sequence). As DNA, the CDR3 is TGTGCCAGCAGCGGATTCATACAGGTTCGGGACAACACCGGGGAGCTGTTTTTT. Translated, it gives CASSGFIQVRDNTGELFF.

This chain links TRBV11-2 with TRBJ2-2, with 10 bases aligning to TRBD2. The CDR3 loop spans 16 amino acids. J lost 5 bases, V lost 5 bases, and 8 bases had no gene match. From germline, CDR1 is SGHAT and CDR2 FQNNGV. The CDR3 DNA reads TGTGCCAGCAGCCCAACCGGGACTAGCGTTACCGGGGAGCTGTTTTTT. Encoded protein: CASSPTGTSVTGELFF.

This clonotype was seen ten or more times. The genes are TRBV20-1 and TRBJ2-5, with 14 positions matching TRBD2. V shed 6 bases and J 6 bases; nucleotides not matched to a gene: 6. This CDR3 has 14 amino acids. Germline CDR1 reads DFQATT; CDR2 reads SNEGSKA (reference sequence). The CDR3 coding sequence is TGCAGTGCAGAGACTAGCGGGGGGGTAAAGACCCAGTACTTC. Translated, it gives CSAETSGGVKTQYF.

The chain joins TRBV6-2 or TRBV6-3 to TRBJ1-5; tentatively, D is TRBD1 (5 bases). This CDR3 is built from 15 residues. Germline V gene data show CDR1 as MNHEY and CDR2 as SVGEGT. Trimming left V 0 bases short and J 5 bases short, with 11 bases between. CDR3 protein: CASSYSTGGYQPQHF. Here the CDR3 DNA reads TGTGCCAGCAGTTACTCCACAGGAGGCTATCAGCCCCAGCATTTT.

This clonotype was observed at least ten times. V gene TRBV20-1 combines with J gene TRBJ1-3; D gene ambiguous. With 6 bases removed from V and 0 bases from J, the gap between germline ends came to 12 bases. CDR1 is DFQATT, CDR2 SNEGSKA, per germline (reference sequence). This CDR3 contains 14 residues. CDR3: CSASDRSSGNTIYF. The CDR3 DNA sequence: TGCAGTGCCTCGGACCGATCCTCTGGAAACACCATATATTTT.

In this sample, this clonotype turned up many times. This chain's CDR3 is CASSRDDRYIMNTEAFF. The CDR3, as DNA: TGCGCCAGCAGCCGAGACGACAGATATATAATGAACACTGAAGCTTTCTTT. The genes are TRBV4-1 and TRBJ1-1, with D possibly matching TRBD1 (5 bases). Germline CDR1 is MGHRA and CDR2 is YSYEKL. V was cut by 4 bases and J by 0 bases, with 18 bases left in between. CDR3 size: 17 residues.

V and J are TRBV28 and TRBJ2-5, with a tentative D call TRBD2 (6 bases). The CDR3 spans 15 residues. Trimming stripped 7 bases from V and 1 base from J, with 16 bases between. CDR1 is MDHEN and CDR2 is SYDVKM in the germline V gene. DNA of the CDR3: TGTGCCAGCAACTCCAGCCGGGACTCCCAAGAGACCCAGTACTTC. It is translated as CASNSSRDSQETQYF.

The chain uses TRBV24-1 and TRBJ1-3; D remains unclear. Germline V gives CDR1 KGHDR, CDR2 SFDVKD. This CDR3 has 11 amino acids. With 6 bases removed from V and 4 bases from J, the gap between germline ends came to 3 bases. The CDR3 coding sequence is TGTGCCACCAGTCAAGGAAACACCATATATTTT. It specifies CATSQGNTIYF.

This clonotype was seen at least ten times. The rearrangement joins TRBV10-3 to TRBJ2-5, with D tentatively TRBD1 (6 bases). V was pared by 2 bases and J by 5 bases, with 9 bases between. Germline lookup yields CDR1 ENHRY and CDR2 SYGVKD. The CDR3 loop spans 13 amino acids. The CDR3 sequence is CAISEGGRETQYF. The CDR3 coding sequence is TGTGCCATCAGTGAGGGGGGCCGGGAGACCCAGTACTTC.

This clonotype was seen many times. V gene TRBV6-1 combines with J gene TRBJ1-5; 9 bases map to TRBD1. In germline, CDR1 is MNHNS, CDR2 SASEGT. With 6 bases clipped from V and 6 bases from J, the junction kept 9 bases outside the gene matches. The length of the CDR3 is 15 residues. CDR3 nucleotides: TGTGCCAGCAGCCGACCGACAGGGGGAGGTCAGCCCCAGCATTTT. Its protein product is CASSRPTGGGQPQHF.

This clonotype was observed many times. The gene calls are TRBV6-5 and TRBJ1-1; the D is unclear. This CDR3 contains 13 residues. The V gene's germline CDR1 is MNHEY and CDR2 SVGAGI. Trimming shortened V by 9 bases and J by 4 bases, and 15 bases separated the two germline ends. CDR3 coding DNA: TGTGCCAGTTCTTCGGCCTCGGTCACTGAAGCTTTCTTT. Its protein product is CASSSASVTEAFF.

V usage is TRBV7-6 and J usage is TRBJ2-7, with D tentatively TRBD1 or TRBD2 (5 bases each). The V end lost 5 bases, the J end lost 5 bases, and 13 bases lay between the germline ends. Germline lookup yields CDR1 SGHVS and CDR2 FNYEAQ. This CDR3 spans 13 amino acids. DNA of the CDR3: TGTGCCAGCAGCCAATACCGGGACCACGAGCAGTACTTC. Its protein product is CASSQYRDHEQYF.

A few counts support this clonotype. The chain combines TRBV7-8 with TRBJ1-2; D is unclear. The CDR3 covers 13 residues. Germline V CDR1 and CDR2: SGHVS, FQNEAQ. V lost 5 bases to trimming and J lost 2 bases, with 9 bases between them. The CDR3 DNA follows: TGTGCCAGCAGCCAACGGATGAACTATGGCTACACCTTC. Translating it yields CASSQRMNYGYTF.

The table lists this clonotype with a few counts. A junction boundary mismatches the germline segment, possibly from a read error. This chain joins TRBV7-9 and TRBJ1-3, with D possibly matching TRBD1 (6 bases). There are 14 residues in the CDR3. The germline gives CDR1 SEHNR, CDR2 FQNEAQ (reference sequence). CDR3 sequence (DNA): TGTGCCAGCAGGCATACAGGGCCTGGAAACACCACATATTTT. This gives the protein CASRHTGPGNTTYF.

This clonotype occurred many times. The rearrangement joins TRBV24-1 to TRBJ2-2, with a weak D call TRBD2 (5 bases). The CDR3 has 19 residues. Deletions cut 2 bases from V and 1 base from J, with 19 bases between. From germline, CDR1 is KGHDR and CDR2 SFDVKD. DNA of the CDR3: TGTGCCACCAGTGATTATGGGGAGCCCCCAGCGATGAACACCGGGGAGCTGTTTTTT. It codes for CATSDYGEPPAMNTGELFF.

This clonotype came up many times. The chain is built from TRBV13 and TRBJ2-7; 8 bases line up with TRBD1. This CDR3 has 14 amino acids. V was clipped by 5 bases and J by 5 bases; unmatched bases: 8. In germline, CDR1 is PRHDT, CDR2 FYEKMQ (reference sequence). CDR3 in DNA: TGTGCCAGCAGCACCCGGACAGGGTCGGACGAGCAGTACTTC. It yields the protein CASSTRTGSDEQYF.

This clonotype has a handful of counts. This chain links TRBV19 with TRBJ2-7; tentative D call: TRBD1 (6 bases). The CDR3 is 14 residues long. Trimming shortened V by 9 bases and J by 1 base, and 16 bases separated the two germline ends. The germline gives CDR1 LNHDA, CDR2 SQIVND (reference sequence). The DNA of the CDR3 is TGTGCCAGCGCGGATTTAGGGGGTTCCTACGAGCAGTACTTC. Amino acids: CASADLGGSYEQYF.

The chain carries TRBV11-2 and TRBJ1-2; no definite D call. V dropped 2 bases and J dropped 6 bases, with 10 bases sitting between them. This CDR3 is 13 amino acids long. Germline V CDR1 and CDR2: SGHAT, FQNNGV. Written as DNA, the CDR3 is TGTGCCAGCAGCTTATTGGATATGCATGGCTACACCTTC. Translation: CASSLLDMHGYTF.

This clonotype was observed many times. The chain is built from TRBV5-1 and TRBJ2-5, with D unresolved. Deletions cut 3 bases from V and 0 bases from J, with 3 bases between. The CDR3 totals 12 residues. Germline V gene data show CDR1 as SGHRS and CDR2 as YFSETQ. The CDR3 here is CASSYNQETQYF. DNA of the CDR3: TGCGCCAGCAGCTATAACCAAGAGACCCAGTACTTC.

V and J are TRBV10-2 and TRBJ2-2, with a tentative D call TRBD2 (7 bases). V was pared by 8 bases and J by 4 bases, with 20 bases between. CDR3 length: 16 residues. Germline CDR1 and CDR2: WSHSY and SAAADI. In DNA, the CDR3 is TGCGCCAGCGGGGGATTCGTGGGGGGGCTCACCGGGGAGCTGTTTTTT. Translating gives CASGGFVGGLTGELFF.

This chain joins TRBV6-1 and TRBJ1-5; D gene unclear. The CDR3 is made up of 14 amino acids. Germline-derived CDR1 and CDR2 are MNHNS and SASEGT. The V gene lost 6 bases and the J gene lost 2 bases, with 11 bases spanning the gap. The CDR3 DNA is TGTGCCAGCAGCGGGCCTGGGGGCAATCAGCCCCAGCATTTT. Translating gives CASSGPGGNQPQHF.

This clonotype was seen repeatedly, ten times or more. The chain joins TRBV20-1 to TRBJ1-1; D is ambiguous. The CDR3 runs 14 residues. CDR1 is DFQATT, CDR2 SNEGSKA, per germline (reference sequence). V was cut by 5 bases and J by 0 bases, with 13 bases left in between. CDR3 DNA sequence: TGCAGTGCTCCGTCGACCGCGATGAACACTGAAGCTTTCTTT. Translating it yields CSAPSTAMNTEAFF.

V is TRBV3-1 and J is TRBJ2-7; D is tentatively TRBD1 or TRBD2 (5 bases each). CDR3 length: 16 amino acids. V lost 1 base and J lost 2, with 15 bases in between. Germline CDR1 is LGHDT and CDR2 is YNNKEL (reference sequence). CDR3 nucleotide sequence: TGTGCCAGCAGCCAAGGGCGAGGGACGGGGACCTACGAGCAGTACTTC. It yields the protein CASSQGRGTGTYEQYF.

The chain links TRBV2 to TRBJ2-5; unclear D gene. Trimming pared 6 bases from V and 0 bases from J, leaving 17 bases between. This CDR3 comprises 16 residues. Germline loops: CDR1 SNHLY, CDR2 FYNNEI. The CDR3 loop reads CASRPARMADQETQYF. The DNA for the CDR3 is TGTGCCAGCAGACCCGCTCGAATGGCGGACCAAGAGACCCAGTACTTC.

A word on this clonotype: Being one base from a much bigger clone, this may be a read error. As the CDR3 is not closed by the conserved phenylalanine or tryptophan, this likely results from a read error. The chain carries TRBV28 and TRBJ2-5; 13 bases are shared with TRBD2. From germline, CDR1 is MDHEN and CDR2 SYDVKM. The J segment lost 0 bases and the V segment lost 3 bases, leaving 1 base of the junction unmatched. There are 16 residues in the CDR3. The CDR3 coding sequence is TGTGCCAGCAGTTTCACTAGCGGGGGGGACCAAGAGACCCAGTACCTC. This encodes CASSFTSGGDQETQYL.

This clonotype was seen only a few times. This chain joins TRBV19 and TRBJ2-7; a possible D gene is TRBD1 (6 bases). Germline V CDR1 and CDR2: LNHDA, SQIVND (reference sequence). With 4 bases removed from V and 1 base from J, the gap between germline ends came to 11 bases. This CDR3 contains 14 residues. The CDR3 loop is CASSKGTFSYEQYF. CDR3 DNA: TGTGCCAGTAGTAAGGGGACATTTTCCTACGAGCAGTACTTC. Looking up the rest from reference TRBV19 and TRBJ2-7 gives the full variable domain: DGGITQSPKYLFRKEGQNVTLSCEQNLNHDAMYWYRQDPGQGLRLIYYSQIVNDFQKGDIAEGYSVSREKKESFPLTVTSAQKNPTAFYLCASSKGTFSYEQYFGPGTRLTVT.

This clonotype was detected many times. This sequence joins TRBV5-6 and TRBJ2-7; D not resolved. This CDR3 has 17 amino acids. The germline V gene encodes CDR1 SGHDT and CDR2 YYEEEE. The ends were cut back, 0 bases at V and 2 bases at J, with 18 bases in the middle. In DNA, the CDR3 is TGTGCCAGCAGCTTGGGTAAGGGCGCCCTAGGAGCCTACGAGCAGTACTTC. Translating it yields CASSLGKGALGAYEQYF.